The 5 T cell receptor beta chains below come from one sample, sequenced in a study of CD8+ T cells in alopecia areata. Once RNA had been extracted, it was reverse transcribed into cDNA to act as the sequencing template. The data were produced by immunoSEQ multiplex PCR, yet TCRdb's version contains in-frame clones alone and is incomplete. Counted here are 200,000 to 250,000 clones, around three fifths occurring once; the ten biggest clones make up more than 0.4%. The material sequenced was CD4+ T cells sorted from blood, taken at week 0. These receptors originate from a human donor with alopecia areata.

The V and J genes are TRBV9 and TRBJ2-2; unclear D gene. V lost 0 bases to trimming and J lost 6 bases, with 9 bases between them. The germline gives CDR1 SGDLS, CDR2 YYNGEE. The CDR3 runs to 14 residues. This CDR3 reads CASSVVTGPGELFF. The CDR3 nucleotides are TGTGCCAGCAGCGTAGTAACCGGTCCCGGGGAGCTGTTTTTT.

A remark on this clone: Its ends do not fully match the called genes, so a read error is possible. The chain employs TRBV7-7 and TRBJ2-5; 9 nucleotides align to TRBD1. The germline gives CDR1 SSHAT, CDR2 FNYEAQ (reference sequence). This CDR3 spans 16 amino acids. This chain's CDR3 is CASSLGGQGYGETQYF. The CDR3 coding sequence is TGTGCTAGCAGCTTAGGAGGACAGGGGTACGGAGAGACCCAGTACTTC.

The J gene is TRBJ2-7, the V gene TRBV9; 10 positions match TRBD1. The CDR3 is 14 residues long. Germline V gene data show CDR1 as SGDLS and CDR2 as YYNGEE. With 3 bases clipped from V and 5 bases from J, the junction kept 5 bases outside the gene matches. CDR3 in DNA: TGTGCCAGCAGCGATGGGACAGGGGTGGACGAGCAGTACTTC. It translates to CASSDGTGVDEQYF.

The chain couples TRBV29-1 to TRBJ1-2; TRBD1 is a possible D gene (5 bases). The germline gives CDR1 SQVTM, CDR2 ANQGSEA. CDR3 size: 13 residues. V lost 5 bases and J 0 bases, leaving 10 bases between the germline ends. CDR3 amino acids: CSVSLQANYGYTF. The CDR3 DNA reads as TGCAGCGTTTCTCTACAGGCTAACTATGGCTACACCTTC.

This clone was counted between two and nine times. The CDR3 protein is CASSSLDRGPDTQYF. In DNA, the CDR3 is TGTGCCAGCAGTTCACTAGACAGGGGCCCAGATACGCAGTATTTT. The chain joins TRBV28 to TRBJ2-3, with 8 bases lining up with TRBD1. This CDR3 has 15 residues. V lost 4 bases and J lost 4; bases outside the gene matches: 7. CDR1 and CDR2 from the germline V gene are MDHEN and SYDVKM.